This T cell receptor beta chain was found in a study of T cells after yellow fever vaccination. As for the study in general: Researchers used SMART-Seq v4 Ultra Low Input to prepare fractions that had low cell numbers. Study-wide points: Although the secondary response was weaker, it peaked faster, at day 5 versus 15. One caveat is that FACS-sorted repertoires could contain abundant clonotypes contaminating from the bulk population.

In the case of this clonotype: Its specificity is not known.

The CDR3 is 15 amino acids. Germline V lookup: CDR1 SGHAT, CDR2 FQNNGV. The ends were cut back, 4 bases at V and 4 bases at J, with 15 bases in the middle. Making TCR cDNA involved 5'RACE template switching, which added UMIs and a universal primer site. TCRdb processed the 5' RACE reads anew with MiXCR; each CDR3 protein has one entry. The sample has around 320,000 distinct CDR3 sequences, 4% to 5.5% seen once. This TCR was recovered from a man aged 18 to 30 who received the YFV17D yellow fever vaccine. The chain links TRBV11-2 to TRBJ2-3; D perhaps matches TRBD1 (6 bases). The material sequenced was PBMCs, taken 15 days after the yellow fever booster vaccination. CDR3: CASSSGPGAADTQYF. DNA of the CDR3: TGTGCCAGCAGCTCCGGACCAGGGGCGGCAGATACGCAGTATTTT.